A single sample is the source of the 25 T cell receptor beta chains below, sequenced in a study of T-cell reconstitution after alpha-beta-depleted transplantation in children. Unique molecular identifiers were built into the TCRbeta library. A single record per CDR3 protein comes from TCRdb applying MiXCR to the PCR reads. The sample lists 200,000 to 250,000 distinct CDR3 sequences; roughly a tenth were seen once. Sequences were derived from PBMCs from the stem cell graft donor, sampled from the stem cell graft. The source is a human donor who donated a stem cell graft to a child with acute lymphoblastic leukemia.

The chain employs TRBV11-2 and TRBJ1-3, with D perhaps matching TRBD1 (5 bases). CDR1 and CDR2 (germline): SGHAT, FQNNGV. The germline V and J ends were trimmed by 5 bases and 2 bases, with 7 bases remaining between them. This CDR3 region has 13 residues. The CDR3 region is CASSATAGNTIYF. The CDR3 DNA follows: TGTGCCAGCAGCGCGACAGCTGGAAACACCATATATTTT.

This sequence joins TRBV12-3 or TRBV12-4 and TRBJ2-3, with D perhaps TRBD1 (5 bases). This CDR3 spans 16 amino acids. V lost 5 bases to trimming and J lost 2 bases, with 17 bases between them. Written as DNA, the CDR3 is TGTGCCAGCAGTCCAAAACCCCCAGGGCCCACAGATACGCAGTATTTT. This gives the protein CASSPKPPGPTDTQYF.

The table lists this clonotype with a few counts. The chain carries TRBV27 and TRBJ2-2, with a possible D match to TRBD1 (6 bases). Germline V gene sequence: CDR1 MNHEY, CDR2 SMNVEV (reference sequence). The CDR3 sequence is 17 residues long. V lost 0 bases and J 3 bases, leaving 14 bases between the germline ends. The DNA for the CDR3 is TGTGCCAGCAGTTTATCAGGGGGTATCGTTTACACCGGGGAGCTGTTTTTT. Protein sequence: CASSLSGGIVYTGELFF.

This chain links TRBV27 with TRBJ1-2, with 8 positions matching TRBD1. This CDR3 spans 13 amino acids. V was clipped by 5 bases and J by 6 bases; unmatched bases: 5. Germline V gives CDR1 MNHEY, CDR2 SMNVEV (reference sequence). The chain's CDR3 is CASSQTGGDGYTF. The CDR3 nucleotides are TGTGCCAGCAGTCAAACAGGGGGTGATGGCTACACCTTC.

This clonotype was recorded at least ten times. The rearrangement joins TRBV7-2 to TRBJ2-6, with 8 bases fitting TRBD2. CDR1 is SGHTA and CDR2 is FQGNSA in the germline V gene. V trimming: 6 bases; J trimming: 4 bases; junction bases outside the gene matches: 8. The CDR3 totals 16 residues. The CDR3 loop reads CASSSGGGRGANVLTF. CDR3 bases: TGTGCCAGCAGTTCCGGGGGGGGGAGAGGGGCCAACGTCCTGACTTTC.

This clonotype was seen ten or more times. V gene TRBV4-2 combines with J gene TRBJ2-7, with D perhaps assigned TRBD1 or TRBD2 (6 bases each). The CDR3 is 15 amino acids. Germline V CDR1 and CDR2: LGHNA, YNFKEQ. Trimming removed 0 bases at V and 3 bases at J, with 12 bases between. CDR3 region: CASSQDMGGDYEQYF. Written as DNA, the CDR3 is TGTGCCAGCAGCCAAGATATGGGGGGCGACTACGAGCAGTACTTC.

This clonotype was counted ten times or more. The chain recombines TRBV5-1 with TRBJ2-2; D tentatively reads TRBD1 or TRBD2 (5 bases each). Germline CDR1 is SGHRS and CDR2 is YFSETQ. The CDR3 runs 14 residues. V lost 7 bases and J lost 1, with 11 bases in between. The CDR3 nucleotides are TGCGCCAGCGTCGGGACGGGGAACACCGGGGAGCTGTTTTTT. Translating it yields CASVGTGNTGELFF.

This clonotype was detected only a few times. The rearrangement uses TRBV5-6 and TRBJ1-2, with TRBD1 as a possible D gene (6 bases). The germline V and J ends were trimmed by 3 bases and 4 bases, with 13 bases remaining between them. CDR3 length: 14 residues. Germline CDR1 is SGHDT and CDR2 is YYEEEE. The CDR3 loop reads CASSYTGITYGYTF. In nucleotides, the CDR3 is TGTGCCAGCAGCTATACAGGGATTACCTATGGCTACACCTTC. The full variable domain, completed using reference TRBV5-6 and TRBJ1-2, is DAGVTQSPTHLIKTRGQQVTLRCSPKSGHDTVSWYQQALGQGPQFIFQYYEEEERQRGNFPDRFSGHQFPNYSSELNVNALLLGDSALYLCASSYTGITYGYTFGSGTRLTVV.

The table lists this clonotype with many counts. This chain joins TRBV29-1 and TRBJ2-1, with D hard to call. The CDR3 covers 16 residues. The germline CDR1 and CDR2 sequences are SQVTM and ANQGSEA. Trimming removed 0 bases at V and 3 bases at J, with 15 bases between. CDR3 DNA: TGCAGCGTTGAAGAATCCGCAGTGAGCTTCTACAATGAGCAGTTCTTC. Amino acid sequence: CSVEESAVSFYNEQFF.

Worth noting for this clonotype: One junction end disagrees with the germline gene, perhaps due to a read error. This chain joins TRBV20-1 and TRBJ1-1; D unclear. The CDR3 has 13 amino acids. Germline lookup yields CDR1 DFQATT and CDR2 SNEGSKA (reference sequence). The CDR3 reads CSASGTLNTEAFF. CDR3 coding DNA: TGCAGTGCTAGCGGTACTCTGAACACCGAAGCTTTCTTT.

This clonotype was seen ten or more times. The V call is TRBV5-1, the J call TRBJ1-5; D might be TRBD1 (5 bases). This CDR3 has 17 residues. Germline CDR1 is SGHRS and CDR2 is YFSETQ. V was cut by 4 bases and J by 0 bases, with 17 bases left in between. Here the CDR3 reads CASSPGPGIYSNQPQHF. CDR3 coding DNA: TGCGCCAGCAGCCCGGGGCCGGGGATCTATAGCAATCAGCCCCAGCATTTT.

The V and J genes are TRBV5-1 and TRBJ2-3; D is undetermined. Per the germline V gene, CDR1 is SGHRS and CDR2 is YFSETQ. The germline V and J ends were trimmed by 1 base and 4 bases, with 22 bases remaining between them. This CDR3 has 18 residues. The CDR3 reads CASSLSSWSHEEADTQYF. The CDR3 DNA sequence: TGCGCCAGCAGCTTGTCTTCCTGGAGCCACGAAGAGGCAGATACGCAGTATTTT.

This clonotype was detected only a few times. The chain has TRBV11-2 and TRBJ1-6; D remains unclear. The ends were cut back, 1 base at V and 11 bases at J, with 9 bases in the middle. The CDR3 has 13 residues. Germline CDR1 and CDR2: SGHAT and FQNNGV. The CDR3 region has the DNA TGTGCCAGCAGCTTAGTAACGGGTCCACCCCTCCACTTT. It codes for CASSLVTGPPLHF.

The sample holds many counts of this clonotype. The J gene is TRBJ2-1, the V gene TRBV20-1, with no clear D. Per the germline V gene, CDR1 is DFQATT and CDR2 is SNEGSKA (reference sequence). V was trimmed by 1 base and J by 4 bases, leaving 14 bases between them. The CDR3 is made up of 15 amino acids. The CDR3 DNA is TGCAGTGCTAGAGTGGGCCTTTCCCGATACAATGAGCAGTTCTTC. Translating it yields CSARVGLSRYNEQFF.

The chain has TRBV4-1 and TRBJ1-4; D remains unclear. The germline V gene has CDR1 MGHRA and CDR2 YSYEKL. This CDR3 region has 15 residues. V shed 1 base and J shed 7 bases, with 13 bases lying between them. The CDR3 loop is CASSQGPTRGEKLFF. The CDR3 coding sequence is TGCGCCAGCAGCCAAGGGCCCACCCGAGGTGAAAAACTGTTTTTT.

There are many counts of this clonotype. The chain recombines TRBV20-1 with TRBJ1-1; no reliable D call. The CDR3 spans 16 residues. Germline CDR1 and CDR2: DFQATT and SNEGSKA (reference sequence). The V gene lost 0 bases and the J gene lost 1 base, with 15 bases spanning the gap. The CDR3 protein is CSARDPTAARNTEAFF. Written as DNA, the CDR3 is TGCAGTGCTAGAGATCCCACAGCAGCTAGGAACACTGAAGCTTTCTTT.

The V gene is TRBV6-5, the J gene TRBJ1-4; tentatively, D is TRBD1 (6 bases). The germline CDR1 and CDR2 sequences are MNHEY and SVGAGI. V lost 0 bases and J 4 bases, leaving 9 bases between the germline ends. The CDR3 is 15 amino acids. The CDR3 loop is CASSYSSGVNEKLFF. CDR3 sequence (DNA): TGTGCCAGCAGTTACTCCTCAGGGGTTAATGAAAAACTGTTTTTT.

This clonotype was counted at least ten times. V and J are TRBV5-1 and TRBJ2-7; weak D call: TRBD1 (6 bases). The CDR3 totals 12 residues. Germline lookup yields CDR1 SGHRS and CDR2 YFSETQ. Trimming cost V 4 bases and J 5 bases, with 10 bases left between them. CDR3 DNA: TGCGCCAGCAGCCTGGGACAACACGAGCAGTACTTC. Translating it yields CASSLGQHEQYF.

The chain combines TRBV29-1 with TRBJ2-3; possibly TRBD1 for D (6 bases). V gave up 5 bases and J gave up 0 bases, with 12 bases separating them. The CDR3 has 14 residues. The germline CDR1 and CDR2 sequences are SQVTM and ANQGSEA. The CDR3 DNA reads as TGCAGCGTTACGGACAGAACTAGCACAGATACGCAGTATTTT. As protein: CSVTDRTSTDTQYF.

This clonotype has at least ten counts. The rearrangement links TRBV27 to TRBJ1-1; TRBD1 might be the D (6 bases). This CDR3 region has 12 residues. Trimming cost V 3 bases and J 8 bases, with 10 bases left between them. Germline V lookup: CDR1 MNHEY, CDR2 SMNVEV (reference sequence). CDR3 sequence (DNA): TGTGCCAGCAGTTTCCGAGGGGGGGAAGCTTTCTTT. This codes for CASSFRGGEAFF.

This clonotype has only a few counts. The genes are TRBV5-1 and TRBJ2-7; tentatively, D is TRBD1 or TRBD2 (5 bases each). Germline CDR1 and CDR2: SGHRS and YFSETQ. The CDR3 sequence is 13 residues long. V lost 6 bases and J 0 bases, leaving 10 bases between the germline ends. This chain's CDR3 is CASTRDGSYEQYF. The CDR3 nucleotides are TGCGCCAGCACCCGGGACGGCTCCTACGAGCAGTACTTC. Using reference TRBV5-1 and TRBJ2-7 for the parts outside the CDR3, the full variable domain is KAGVTQTPRYLIKTRGQQVTLSCSPISGHRSVSWYQQTPGQGLQFLFEYFSETQRNKGNFPGRFSGRQFSNSRSEMNVSTLELGDSALYLCASTRDGSYEQYFGPGTRLTVT.

The genes are TRBV11-3 and TRBJ2-2; 7 nucleotides align to TRBD2. The germline gives CDR1 SGHNT, CDR2 YENEEA. The junction had 5 bases not matched to a gene; V was cut back by 4 bases and J by 0 bases. This CDR3 is 16 amino acids long. The CDR3 spells CASSSGLPTNTGELFF. The CDR3 bases are TGTGCCAGCAGCTCGGGACTACCTACGAACACCGGGGAGCTGTTTTTT.

CDR3: CASSLAGSAGNTIYF. CDR3 nucleotide sequence: TGTGCCAGCAGCTTAGCCGGCTCCGCTGGAAACACCATATATTTT. The rearrangement links TRBV11-2 to TRBJ1-3; D call uncertain. Per the germline V gene, CDR1 is SGHAT and CDR2 is FQNNGV. Trimming left V 1 base short and J 2 bases short, with 9 bases between. The CDR3 has 15 amino acids.

V gene TRBV6-5 combines with J gene TRBJ2-6; D gene unclear. Per germline, CDR1 MNHEY and CDR2 SVGAGI. The CDR3 covers 17 residues. Trimming pared 0 bases from V and 2 bases from J, leaving 11 bases between. CDR3 amino acids: CASSYSSKGTGANVLTF. CDR3 nucleotide sequence: TGTGCCAGCAGTTACTCGTCCAAGGGCACTGGGGCCAACGTCCTGACTTTC.

This clonotype came up a few times. V gene TRBV29-1 combines with J gene TRBJ2-6; tentatively, D is TRBD1 or TRBD2 (5 bases each). Germline V lookup: CDR1 SQVTM, CDR2 ANQGSEA. V was pared by 6 bases and J by 0 bases, with 15 bases between. There are 16 residues in the CDR3. The CDR3 DNA sequence: TGCAGCGTGAGAGGGGACCCCTACTCTGGGGCCAACGTCCTGACTTTC. It specifies CSVRGDPYSGANVLTF.